These T cell receptor beta chains were read from a single sample in a study of PD-1 blockade in classical Hodgkin lymphoma. The table came from immunoSEQ multiplex PCR; TCRdb's copy has only in-frame clones and leaves some out. The sample includes about 16,000 clones, approximately 85% of them seen just once. Sequencing was carried out using peripheral blood mononuclear cells (PBMCs). These receptors all come from a human donor with classical Hodgkin lymphoma. CDR3s include the opening cysteine and the closing phenylalanine or tryptophan.

V: TRBV4-2; length: 14; J: TRBJ2-5; CDR3: CASSQGGVGETQYF
V: TRBV2; length: 13; J: TRBJ2-7; CDR3: CASSVRRTYEQYF
V: TRBV7-2; length: 17; J: TRBJ1-1; CDR3: CASSYLPGQGRSAEAFF
V: TRBV29-1; length: 15; J: TRBJ2-5; CDR3: CSAKLGAGGLGTQYF
V: TRBV4-1; length: 15; J: TRBJ2-7; CDR3: CASSQERGGPYEQYF
V: TRBV9; length: 14; J: TRBJ1-2; CDR3: CASSVGSGDYGYTF
V: TRBV2; length: 15; J: TRBJ1-5; CDR3: CASSEGGWVVEPQHF
V: TRBV2; length: 14; J: TRBJ1-2; CDR3: CASSEWGGFSGYTF
V: TRBV18; length: 15; J: TRBJ1-6; CDR3: CASSRTTGGNSPLHF
V: TRBV5-1; length: 16; J: TRBJ2-1; CDR3: CASSSSGRDNYNEQFF
V: TRBV15; length: 14; J: TRBJ1-2; CDR3: CATSRRHSGYGYTF
V: TRBV6-6; length: 14; J: TRBJ1-2; CDR3: CATPNREGSYGYTF
V: TRBV19; length: 15; J: TRBJ2-1; CDR3: CASSLGTSGYNEQFF
V: TRBV14; length: 17; J: TRBJ2-7; CDR3: CASSPAPPIGSAGEQYF
V: TRBV7-8; length: 14; J: TRBJ2-1; CDR3: CASSQARDYNEQFF
V: TRBV2; length: 14; J: TRBJ2-7; CDR3: CASSEDRVSYEQYF
V: TRBV15; length: 20; J: TRBJ2-1; CDR3: CATSREIPGLAGVYGNEQFF
V: TRBV9; length: 17; J: TRBJ2-1; CDR3: CASSVGIQGSSYNEQFF
V: TRBV6-1; length: 15; J: TRBJ2-3; CDR3: CASIRGAGETDTQYF
V: TRBV19; length: 14; J: TRBJ1-2; CDR3: CASYRGVENYGYTF
V: TRBV28; length: 14; J: TRBJ1-5; CDR3: CASSLVLSNQPQHF